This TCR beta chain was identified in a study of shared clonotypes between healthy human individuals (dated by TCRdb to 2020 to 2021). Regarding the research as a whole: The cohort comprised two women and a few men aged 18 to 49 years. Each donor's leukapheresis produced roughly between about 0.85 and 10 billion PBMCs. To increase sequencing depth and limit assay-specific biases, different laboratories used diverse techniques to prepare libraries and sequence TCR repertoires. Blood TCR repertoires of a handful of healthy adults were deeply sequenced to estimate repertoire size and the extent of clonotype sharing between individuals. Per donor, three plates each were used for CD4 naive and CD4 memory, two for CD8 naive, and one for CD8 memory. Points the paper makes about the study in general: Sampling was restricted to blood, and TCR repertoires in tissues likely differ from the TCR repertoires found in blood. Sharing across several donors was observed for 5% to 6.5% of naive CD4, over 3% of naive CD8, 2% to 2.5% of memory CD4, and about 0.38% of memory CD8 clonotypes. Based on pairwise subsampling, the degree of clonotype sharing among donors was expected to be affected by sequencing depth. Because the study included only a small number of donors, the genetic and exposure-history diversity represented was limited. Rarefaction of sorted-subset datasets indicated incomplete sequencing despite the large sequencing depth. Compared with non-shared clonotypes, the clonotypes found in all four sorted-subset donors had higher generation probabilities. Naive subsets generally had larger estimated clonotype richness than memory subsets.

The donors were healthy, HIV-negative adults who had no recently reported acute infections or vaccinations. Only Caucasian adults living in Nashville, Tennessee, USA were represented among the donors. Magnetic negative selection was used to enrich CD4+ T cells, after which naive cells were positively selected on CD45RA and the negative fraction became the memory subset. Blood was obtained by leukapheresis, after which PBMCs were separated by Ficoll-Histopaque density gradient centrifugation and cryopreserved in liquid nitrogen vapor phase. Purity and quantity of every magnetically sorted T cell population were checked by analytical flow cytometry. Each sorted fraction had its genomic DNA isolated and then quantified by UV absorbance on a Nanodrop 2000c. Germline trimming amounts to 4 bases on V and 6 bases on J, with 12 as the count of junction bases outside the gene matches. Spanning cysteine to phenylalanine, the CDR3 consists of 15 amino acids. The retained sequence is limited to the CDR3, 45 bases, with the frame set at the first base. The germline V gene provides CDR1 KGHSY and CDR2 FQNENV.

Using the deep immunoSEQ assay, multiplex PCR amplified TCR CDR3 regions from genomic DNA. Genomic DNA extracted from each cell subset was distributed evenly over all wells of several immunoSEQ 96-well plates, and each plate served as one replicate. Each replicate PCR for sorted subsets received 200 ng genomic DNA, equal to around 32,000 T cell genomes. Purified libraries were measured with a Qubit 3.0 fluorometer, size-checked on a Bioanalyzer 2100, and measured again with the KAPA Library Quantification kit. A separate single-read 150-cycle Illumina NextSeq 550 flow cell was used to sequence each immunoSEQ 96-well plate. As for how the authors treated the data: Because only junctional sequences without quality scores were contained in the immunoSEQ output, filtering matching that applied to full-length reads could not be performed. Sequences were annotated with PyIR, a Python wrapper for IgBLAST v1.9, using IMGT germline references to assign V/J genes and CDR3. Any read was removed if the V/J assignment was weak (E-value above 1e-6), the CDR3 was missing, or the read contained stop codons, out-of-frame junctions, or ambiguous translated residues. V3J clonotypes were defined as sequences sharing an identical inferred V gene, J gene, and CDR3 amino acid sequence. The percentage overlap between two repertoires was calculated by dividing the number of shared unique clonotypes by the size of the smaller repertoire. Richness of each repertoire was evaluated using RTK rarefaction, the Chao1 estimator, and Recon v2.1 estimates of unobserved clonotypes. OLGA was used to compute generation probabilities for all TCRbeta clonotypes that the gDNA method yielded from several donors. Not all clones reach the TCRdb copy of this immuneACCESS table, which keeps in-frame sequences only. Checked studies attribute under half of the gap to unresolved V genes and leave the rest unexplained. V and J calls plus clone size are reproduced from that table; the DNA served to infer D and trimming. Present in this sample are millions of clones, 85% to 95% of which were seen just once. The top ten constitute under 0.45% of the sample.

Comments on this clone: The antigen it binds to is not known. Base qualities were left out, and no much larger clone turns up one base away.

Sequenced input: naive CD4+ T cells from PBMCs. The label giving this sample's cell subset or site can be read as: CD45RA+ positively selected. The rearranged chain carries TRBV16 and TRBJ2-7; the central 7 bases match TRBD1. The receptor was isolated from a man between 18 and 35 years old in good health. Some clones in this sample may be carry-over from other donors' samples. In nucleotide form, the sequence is TGTGCCAGCAGCCGCGACAGGGCGTCTTTCTCCGAGCAGTACTTC. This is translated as CASSRDRASFSEQYF.